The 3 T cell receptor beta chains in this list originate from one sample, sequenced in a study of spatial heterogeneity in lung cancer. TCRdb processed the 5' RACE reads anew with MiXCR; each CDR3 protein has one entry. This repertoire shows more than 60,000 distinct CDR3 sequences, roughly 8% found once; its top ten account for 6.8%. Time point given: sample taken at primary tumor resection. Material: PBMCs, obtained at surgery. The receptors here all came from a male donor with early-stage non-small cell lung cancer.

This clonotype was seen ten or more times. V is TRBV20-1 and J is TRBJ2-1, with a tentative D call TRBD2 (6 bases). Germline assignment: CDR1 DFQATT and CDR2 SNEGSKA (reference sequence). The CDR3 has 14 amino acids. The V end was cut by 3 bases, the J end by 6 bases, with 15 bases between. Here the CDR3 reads CSARDLRGINEQFF. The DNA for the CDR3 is TGCAGTGCTAGGGACCTTCGGGGGATCAATGAGCAGTTCTTC.

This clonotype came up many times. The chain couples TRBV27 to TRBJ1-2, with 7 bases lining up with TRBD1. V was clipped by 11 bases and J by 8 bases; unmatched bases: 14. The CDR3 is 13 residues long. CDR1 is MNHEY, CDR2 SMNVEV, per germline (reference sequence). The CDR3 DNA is TGTGCCGCGTCCCAGACAGGGATGGAGGGCTACACCTTC. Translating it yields CAASQTGMEGYTF.

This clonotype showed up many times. CDR3 bases: TGTGCCAGCAGTTCACAGGTTACGCAGTATTTT. The encoded protein is CASSSQVTQYF. V is TRBV12-3 or TRBV12-4 and J is TRBJ2-3; the D gene is possibly TRBD1 (5 bases). The CDR3 has 11 residues. V lost 4 bases to trimming and J lost 8 bases, with 7 bases between them.